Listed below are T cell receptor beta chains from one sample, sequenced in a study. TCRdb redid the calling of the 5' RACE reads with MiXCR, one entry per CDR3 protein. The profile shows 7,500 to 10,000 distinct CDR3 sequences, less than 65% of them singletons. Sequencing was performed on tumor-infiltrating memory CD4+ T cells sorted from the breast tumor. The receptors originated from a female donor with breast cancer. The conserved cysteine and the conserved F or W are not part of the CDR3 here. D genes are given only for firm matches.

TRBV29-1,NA,SVAGMTGSVAF
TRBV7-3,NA,ASSLRPAGFSGANVLT
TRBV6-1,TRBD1,ASQRKAGGADEQY
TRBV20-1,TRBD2,SAPASSGGISYNEQF
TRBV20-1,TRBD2,SGGLAGYEQF
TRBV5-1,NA,ASSLDGGYNQPQH
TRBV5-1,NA,ASSFRSSRDEQF
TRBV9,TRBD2,ASSPRLADYNEQF
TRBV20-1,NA,SASTPEEQF
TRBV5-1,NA,ASSLVPNRNYGYT
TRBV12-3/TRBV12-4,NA,ASSLVGPGANVLT
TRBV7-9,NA,ASSWGGDTEAF
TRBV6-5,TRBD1,ASSYKDRGLGGYT
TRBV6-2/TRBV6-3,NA,ASSYARGNVSNTGELF
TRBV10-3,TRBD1,AIGGGGGAGNQPQH
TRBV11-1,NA,ASSPGGSYEQY
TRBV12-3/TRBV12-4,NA,ASSPFLGTGAYEQY
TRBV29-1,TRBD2,SVPPWGLAGAGEQF
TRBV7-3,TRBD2,ASSPHSGGPARGTDTQY
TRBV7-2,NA,ASSTSRQEVL
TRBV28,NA,ASSSPSLTYTYEQY
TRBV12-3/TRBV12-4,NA,ASNSIAGANVLT
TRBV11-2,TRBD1,ASSSPPPGTGGYGYT
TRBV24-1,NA,ATSDLGGYT
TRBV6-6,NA,ASSYSTDFFNYGYT
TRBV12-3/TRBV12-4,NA,ASSFRRASNQPQH
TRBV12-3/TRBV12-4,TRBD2,ASIQTGGAHNEQF
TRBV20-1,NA,SANRQVRTEAF
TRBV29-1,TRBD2,SVAHGAGDPETQY
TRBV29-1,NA,SVGQDYGYT
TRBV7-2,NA,ASSSFIQETRY
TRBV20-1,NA,SAPFPGQSEQY
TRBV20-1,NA,SARDPTTRGYT
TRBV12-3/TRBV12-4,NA,ASSPGTVETQY
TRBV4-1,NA,ASSQLELVNYNEQY
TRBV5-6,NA,ASSLMSQGEVEKLF
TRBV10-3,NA,AISEGAGRDTQY
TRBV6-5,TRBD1,ASSAQRTGGGYT
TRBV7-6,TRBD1,ASSPDRGFGLSGANVLT
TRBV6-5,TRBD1,ASRDRGYSSGANVLT